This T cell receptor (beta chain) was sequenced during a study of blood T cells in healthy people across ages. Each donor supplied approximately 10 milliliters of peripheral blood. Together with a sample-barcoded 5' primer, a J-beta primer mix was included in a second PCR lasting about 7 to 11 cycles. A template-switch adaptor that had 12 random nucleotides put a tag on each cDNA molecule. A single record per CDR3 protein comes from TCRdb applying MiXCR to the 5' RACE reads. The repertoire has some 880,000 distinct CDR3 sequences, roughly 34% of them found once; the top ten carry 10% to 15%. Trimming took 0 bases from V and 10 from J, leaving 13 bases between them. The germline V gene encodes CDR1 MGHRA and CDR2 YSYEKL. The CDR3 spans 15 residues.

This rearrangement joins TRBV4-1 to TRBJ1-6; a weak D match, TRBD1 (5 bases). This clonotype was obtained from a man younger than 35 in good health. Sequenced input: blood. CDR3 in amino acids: CASSQEGHPSSPLHF. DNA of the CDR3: TGCGCCAGCAGCCAAGAAGGACATCCCTCATCACCCCTCCACTTT.